These 26 T cell receptor beta chains were sequenced from one sample in a study of T cells after posttransplantation cyclophosphamide (dated by TCRdb to the mid-2010s). Libraries were prepared through the immunoSEQ multiplex PCR assay. The clones in this table, taken by TCRdb from immuneACCESS, are in-frame only. Not every clone is retained; where verified, under half of the shortfall comes from an unresolved V gene, and the cause of the rest is unknown. This sample lists some 49,000 clones; about 90% were detected once. The ten largest clones represent roughly 2.9% of the sample. Specimen: PBMCs. These receptor sequences come from a woman in her forties or fifties in good health and a related stem cell transplant donor.

The chain has TRBV6-5 and TRBJ1-3; maybe TRBD1 (5 bases). The CDR3 is 14 residues long. Germline V gene sequence: CDR1 MNHEY, CDR2 SVGAGI. V lost 6 bases and J lost 3, with 12 bases in between. CDR3 sequence (DNA): TGTGCCAGCAGGGACCCCAGGGATGGAAACACCATATATTTT. This encodes CASRDPRDGNTIYF.

The CDR3 spells CASSRSGGSSYEQYF. The DNA of the CDR3 is TGTGCCAGCAGTAGAAGCGGGGGCAGCTCCTACGAGCAGTACTTC. The chain combines TRBV6-6 with TRBJ2-7, with 8 nucleotides matching TRBD2. The CDR3 covers 15 residues. CDR1 and CDR2 from the germline V gene are MNHNY and SVGAGI (reference sequence). V lost 5 bases and J lost 0; bases outside the gene matches: 6.

This clone was observed a few times. The chain joins TRBV2 to TRBJ1-5; 11 bases are a match to TRBD1. The CDR3 is made up of 15 amino acids. The junction had 5 bases not matched to a gene; V was cut back by 1 base and J by 9 bases. Germline assignment: CDR1 SNHLY and CDR2 FYNNEI. This chain's CDR3 is CASSEGTGGLGPQHF. CDR3 sequence (DNA): TGTGCCAGCAGTGAAGGGACAGGGGGCTTGGGGCCCCAGCATTTT.

The rearrangement uses TRBV15 and TRBJ1-2; D is unresolved. This CDR3 is built from 15 residues. Germline-derived CDR1 and CDR2 are LNHNV and YYDKDF (reference sequence). The V end was cut by 5 bases, the J end by 2 bases, with 15 bases between. The CDR3 nucleotides are TGTGCCACCAGCCCGCGGGAGGGATCAAACTATGGCTACACCTTC. Amino acid sequence: CATSPREGSNYGYTF.

The chain recombines TRBV29-1 with TRBJ2-5; tentatively, D is TRBD2 (5 bases). Judging by the DNA end, TRBJ2-7 fits better; the J call may be wrong. The CDR3 is made up of 14 amino acids. Germline CDR1 SQVTM, CDR2 ANQGSEA. The CDR3 protein is CSVENGERRYEQYF. The CDR3, as DNA: TGCAGCGTTGAAAATGGGGAGAGGCGGTACGAGCAGTACTTC.

V is TRBV19 and J is TRBJ2-5; 9 bases match TRBD1. The germline V gene has CDR1 LNHDA and CDR2 SQIVND (reference sequence). This CDR3 spans 14 amino acids. Trimming took 6 bases from V and 4 from J; bases not matched to a gene: 6. CDR3 DNA sequence: TGTGCCAGTAGACCGGGACAGGGTAGAGAGACCCAGTACTTC. It yields the protein CASRPGQGRETQYF.

The chain couples TRBV5-6 to TRBJ1-5; TRBD1 is a possible D gene (5 bases). With 4 bases removed from V and 3 bases from J, the gap between germline ends came to 17 bases. The CDR3 sequence is 16 residues long. In germline, CDR1 is SGHDT, CDR2 YYEEEE. CDR3 loop: CASSLGGRGVNQPQHF. The DNA for the CDR3 is TGTGCCAGCAGCCTAGGAGGGCGGGGGGTCAATCAGCCCCAGCATTTT.

The chain has TRBV9 and TRBJ2-2, with D possibly matching TRBD2 (6 bases). V was clipped by 5 bases and J by 0 bases, with 8 bases between them. In germline, CDR1 is SGDLS, CDR2 YYNGEE. The CDR3 totals 14 residues. The CDR3 loop is CASRLASNTGELFF. The CDR3 nucleotides are TGTGCCAGCAGACTAGCTTCGAACACCGGGGAGCTGTTTTTT.

The chain employs TRBV19 and TRBJ1-1; possibly TRBD1 for D (6 bases). Trimming pared 9 bases from V and 7 bases from J, leaving 18 bases between. The V gene's germline CDR1 is LNHDA and CDR2 SQIVND (reference sequence). This CDR3 spans 13 amino acids. This CDR3 reads CASKGQGINEAFF. CDR3 DNA: TGTGCCAGCAAGGGGCAGGGGATTAATGAAGCTTTCTTT.

V usage is TRBV25-1 and J usage is TRBJ1-4; 7 bases are a match to TRBD1. Germline trimming cut 8 bases from V and 7 bases from J; bases unmatched to any gene: 13. CDR3 size: 15 residues. Per the germline V gene, CDR1 is MGHDK and CDR2 is SYGVNS. The CDR3 nucleotides read TGTGCCAGCGGCCGCCCGACAGGGTTGGTTGAAAAACTGTTTTTT. Translating gives CASGRPTGLVEKLFF.

This sequence joins TRBV6-1 and TRBJ1-6; no clear D gene. The CDR3 is 11 amino acids. The germline CDR1 and CDR2 sequences are MNHNS and SASEGT. V lost 2 bases to trimming and J lost 14 bases, with 7 bases between them. The CDR3 nucleotides are TGTGCCAGCAGTGAACACACATCCCTCCACTTT. Residues: CASSEHTSLHF.

The chain combines TRBV4-2 with TRBJ2-7; the D gene is possibly TRBD2 (5 bases). The CDR3 spans 16 residues. V gave up 1 base and J gave up 0 bases, with 13 bases separating them. CDR1 is LGHNA and CDR2 is YNFKEQ in the germline V gene. The CDR3 here is CASSQGGFPFSYEQYF. DNA of the CDR3: TGTGCCAGCAGCCAAGGCGGGTTCCCTTTCTCCTACGAGCAGTACTTC.

This sequence joins TRBV9 and TRBJ2-2, with D possibly matching TRBD1 (5 bases). Trimming pared 0 bases from V and 0 bases from J, leaving 12 bases between. The CDR3 is 17 residues long. Germline loops: CDR1 SGDLS, CDR2 YYNGEE. For the CDR3, the DNA is TGTGCCAGCAGCGTAGACGGTGGGGCCTCGAACACCGGGGAGCTGTTTTTT. This encodes CASSVDGGASNTGELFF.

The rearrangement links TRBV6-5 to TRBJ1-5; D remains unclear. Trimming removed 0 bases at V and 6 bases at J, with 6 bases between. Germline assignment: CDR1 MNHEY and CDR2 SVGAGI. The CDR3 loop spans 13 amino acids. CDR3 protein: CASSYSRFQPQHF. CDR3 bases: TGTGCCAGCAGTTACTCGAGGTTTCAGCCCCAGCATTTT.

The rearrangement joins TRBV27 to TRBJ2-1, with D perhaps matching TRBD2 (5 bases). This CDR3 contains 10 residues. Germline V gene data show CDR1 as MNHEY and CDR2 as SMNVEV (reference sequence). In DNA form, the CDR3 reads TGTAGCGGAGGTTACAATGAGCAGTTCTTC. Residues: CSGGYNEQFF.

The chain carries TRBV18 and TRBJ1-5; a weak D match, TRBD1 (5 bases). This CDR3 comprises 14 residues. Germline V CDR1 and CDR2: KGHSH, LQKENI. V lost 3 bases to trimming and J lost 7 bases, with 13 bases between them. As DNA, the CDR3 is TGTGCCAGCTCACCGGTCAGGGAAGGGCAGCCCCAGCATTTT. It codes for CASSPVREGQPQHF.

The chain has TRBV7-2 and TRBJ2-5; maybe TRBD2 (6 bases). V was shortened by 5 bases and J by 11 bases, with 21 bases between the two germline ends. Germline CDR1 reads SGHTA; CDR2 reads FQGNSA. The CDR3 has 14 amino acids. The chain's CDR3 is CASSALPPSGEQYF. The CDR3 DNA reads as TGTGCCAGCAGCGCACTCCCTCCTTCGGGGGAGCAGTACTTC.

The CDR3: CASSKGIPDNEQFF. The CDR3 DNA follows: TGTGCCAGCAGCAAAGGAATCCCGGACAATGAGCAGTTCTTC. This chain uses TRBV21-1 with TRBJ2-1; TRBD2 is the table's D call and was not checked against the DNA. TRBV21-1 is reported as a pseudogene. This CDR3 has 14 residues.

This clone was seen only once. The chain combines TRBV6-5 with TRBJ1-1; D unclear. Between the trimmed V and J ends, which lost 2 bases and 12 bases, there was a span of 16 bases. The length of the CDR3 is 13 residues. Germline V gene data show CDR1 as MNHEY and CDR2 as SVGAGI. The DNA for the CDR3 is TGTGCCAGCAGTTACCCCGGGTTGGGTAAACCTTTCTTT. It codes for CASSYPGLGKPFF.

The rearrangement joins TRBV2 to TRBJ2-7; perhaps TRBD1 as D (6 bases). Per the germline V gene, CDR1 is SNHLY and CDR2 is FYNNEI. This CDR3 spans 14 amino acids. V was shortened by 6 bases and J by 1 base, with 13 bases between the two germline ends. In DNA, the CDR3 is TGTGCCAGCAGAAAACAGGGACCATCCTACGAGCAGTACTTC. Translating it yields CASRKQGPSYEQYF.

This clone was picked up one time. The chain is built from TRBV6-1 and TRBJ1-3, with 9 bases that match TRBD1. After removal of 2 bases from V and 4 bases from J, the junction contained 9 bases not matched to a gene. The CDR3 sequence is 17 residues long. Germline loops: CDR1 MNHNS, CDR2 SASEGT. In nucleotides, the CDR3 is TGTGCCAGCAGTGAAACGCCGGGACAGGGTTTGGGAAACACCATATATTTT. Protein: CASSETPGQGLGNTIYF.

This chain links TRBV5-1 with TRBJ1-2; 8 bases are a match to TRBD1. This CDR3 has 13 amino acids. J was trimmed by 2 bases and V by 3 bases; bases with no gene match: 0. Germline CDR1 reads SGHRS; CDR2 reads YFSETQ. The CDR3 DNA reads TGCGCCAGCAGCTCAGGGGGCAACTATGGCTACACCTTC. It yields the protein CASSSGGNYGYTF.

V usage is TRBV18 and J usage is TRBJ1-5, with 11 bases fitting TRBD1. V lost 6 bases, J lost 0 bases, and 10 bases stayed unmatched. Germline CDR1 is KGHSH and CDR2 is LQKENI. This CDR3 is built from 18 residues. The CDR3 is CASSSTGQGEYSNQPQHF. CDR3 coding DNA: TGTGCCAGCTCGTCGACGGGACAGGGGGAGTATAGCAATCAGCCCCAGCATTTT.

The chain is built from TRBV9 and TRBJ2-1; D perhaps matches TRBD1 (5 bases). V lost 0 bases and J lost 7, with 14 bases in between. The CDR3 has 15 residues. Germline values: CDR1 SGDLS, CDR2 YYNGEE. The CDR3 here is CASSVEGQGGNEQFF. The DNA of the CDR3 is TGTGCCAGCAGCGTAGAGGGGCAGGGTGGGAATGAGCAGTTCTTC.

This CDR3 reads CASRPPGAFDTQYF. DNA for the CDR3: TGTGCCAGCAGACCCCCGGGAGCGTTTGATACGCAGTATTTT. The rearrangement uses TRBV6-5 and TRBJ2-3; the D gene is possibly TRBD2 (6 bases). The CDR3 runs 14 residues. The V end lost 6 bases, the J end lost 6 bases, and 16 bases lay between the germline ends. CDR1 is MNHEY and CDR2 is SVGAGI in the germline V gene.

The V and J genes are TRBV7-8 and TRBJ2-1; 8 bases are shared with TRBD2. The CDR3 sequence is 16 residues long. V lost 4 bases to trimming and J lost 0 bases; unmatched junction nucleotides: 5. CDR1 is SGHVS and CDR2 is FQNEAQ in the germline V gene. The CDR3 DNA sequence: TGTGCCAGCAGCTCCCGGGGGGGAGACTCCTACAATGAGCAGTTCTTC. Encoded protein: CASSSRGGDSYNEQFF.